The TCR beta chain under discussion was sequenced for a study of shared clonotypes between healthy human individuals. Background on the study: Donors had three CD4 naive, three CD4 memory, two CD8 naive and one CD8 memory plate apiece. Broader study findings: The four-donor shared clonotypes exceeded non-shared clonotypes in generation probability, with non-shared ones scoring lower. A handful of donors showed sharing of approximately 5% of naive CD4 clonotypes.

CDR3 size: 13 residues. V lost 2 bases, J lost 2 bases, and 6 bases lay in between. The germline V gene has CDR1 SGHVS and CDR2 FQNEAQ. As for this clone: The antigen is not known.

For every subset, genomic DNA was evenly distributed across several immunoSEQ plates. Here immunoSEQ multiplex PCR was the method, and the copy in TCRdb shows in-frame clones only, minus some. The sample lists approximately 2,000,000 clones, around 92% seen once, with approximately 0.39% in the top ten. The receptor's source is a man between 18 and 29 years old in good health. Some clones in this sample may be carry-over from other donors' samples. What was sequenced was naive CD4+ T cells from PBMCs. Subset specified: CD45RA+ positively selected. The J gene is TRBJ1-2, the V gene TRBV7-8; D is uncertain. The CDR3 DNA is TGTGCCAGCAGCTTAAGGGCGAACTATGGCTACACCTTC. Translation: CASSLRANYGYTF. Based on the CDR3 plus reference TRBV7-8 and TRBJ1-2, the full variable domain is GAGVSQSPRYKVAKRGQDVALRCDPISGHVSLFWYQQALGQGPEFLTYFQNEAQLDKSGLPSDRFFAERPEGSVSTLKIQRTQQEDSAVYLCASSLRANYGYTFGSGTRLTVV.